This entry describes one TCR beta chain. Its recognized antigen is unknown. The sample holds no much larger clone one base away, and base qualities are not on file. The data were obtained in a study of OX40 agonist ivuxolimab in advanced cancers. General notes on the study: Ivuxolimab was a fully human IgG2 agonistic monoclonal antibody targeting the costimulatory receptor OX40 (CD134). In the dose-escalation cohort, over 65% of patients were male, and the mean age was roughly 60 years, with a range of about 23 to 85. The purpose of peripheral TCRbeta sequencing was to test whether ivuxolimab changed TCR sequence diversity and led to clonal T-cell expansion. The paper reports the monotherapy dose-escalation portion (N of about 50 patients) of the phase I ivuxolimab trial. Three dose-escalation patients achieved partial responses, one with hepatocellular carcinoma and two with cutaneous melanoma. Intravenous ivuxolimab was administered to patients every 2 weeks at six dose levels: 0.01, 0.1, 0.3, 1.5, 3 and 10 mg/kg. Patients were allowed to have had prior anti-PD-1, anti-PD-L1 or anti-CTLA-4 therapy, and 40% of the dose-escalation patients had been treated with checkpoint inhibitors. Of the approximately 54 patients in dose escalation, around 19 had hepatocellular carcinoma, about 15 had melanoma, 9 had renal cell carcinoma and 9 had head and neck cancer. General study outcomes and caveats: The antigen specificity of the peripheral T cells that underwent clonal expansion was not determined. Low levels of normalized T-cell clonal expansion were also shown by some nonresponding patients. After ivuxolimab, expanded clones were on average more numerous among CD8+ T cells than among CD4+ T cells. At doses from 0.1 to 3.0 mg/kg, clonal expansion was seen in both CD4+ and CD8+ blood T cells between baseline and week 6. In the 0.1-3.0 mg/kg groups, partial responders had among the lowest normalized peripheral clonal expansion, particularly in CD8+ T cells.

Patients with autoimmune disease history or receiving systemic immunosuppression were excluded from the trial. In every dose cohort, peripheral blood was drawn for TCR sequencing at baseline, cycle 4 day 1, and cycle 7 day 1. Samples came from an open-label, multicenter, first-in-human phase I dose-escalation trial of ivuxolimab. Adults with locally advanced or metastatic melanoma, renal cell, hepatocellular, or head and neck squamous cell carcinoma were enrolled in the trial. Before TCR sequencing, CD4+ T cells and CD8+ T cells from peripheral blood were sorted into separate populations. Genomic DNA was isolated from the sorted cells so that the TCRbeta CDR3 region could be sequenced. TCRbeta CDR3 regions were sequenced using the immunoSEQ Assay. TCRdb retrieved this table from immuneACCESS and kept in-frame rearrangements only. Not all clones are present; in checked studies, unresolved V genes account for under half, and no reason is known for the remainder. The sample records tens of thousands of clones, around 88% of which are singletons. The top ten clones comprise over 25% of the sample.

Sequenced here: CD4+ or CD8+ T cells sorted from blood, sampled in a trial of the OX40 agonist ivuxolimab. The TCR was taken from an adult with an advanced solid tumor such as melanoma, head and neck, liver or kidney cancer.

The DNA reads as follows: TGTGCCAGCAGTCCCCGGACCCCTAGCACAGATACGCAGTATTTT. Its protein is CASSPRTPSTDTQYF. Recombination joined TRBV27 with TRBJ2-3; no confident D gene assignment can be made. V gives up 5 bases and J gives up 0 bases, and the segment between their germline ends measures 12 bases. Reading the germline V gene (reference sequence) gives CDR1 MNHEY and CDR2 SMNVEV. The CDR3 has 15 amino acids, counting the end cysteine and phenylalanine. The sequence is cut down to CDR3 DNA, 45 bases in frame from base 1.